Here is one T cell receptor beta chain with its context. Here immunoSEQ multiplex PCR was the method, and the copy in TCRdb shows in-frame clones only, minus some. The data hold 80,000 to 95,000 clones, with approximately 91% observed a single time. This CDR3 has 14 residues. From germline, CDR1 is MGHRA and CDR2 YSYEKL. V gave up 1 base and J gave up 9 bases; unmatched junction bases: 0. This entry comes from a study of OX40 agonist ivuxolimab in advanced cancers. The material was CD4+ or CD8+ T cells sorted from blood, obtained in a trial of the OX40 agonist ivuxolimab. V gene TRBV4-1 combines with J gene TRBJ1-6; TRBD1 matches 10 bases. The TCR was taken from an adult with an advanced solid tumor such as melanoma, head and neck, liver or kidney cancer. The CDR3 DNA sequence: TGCGCCAGCAGCCAAGGACAGGGGGCTTCACCCCTCCACTTT. Translated: CASSQGQGASPLHF.